The rows below give T cell receptor beta chains drawn from one sample of a study of shared clonotypes between healthy human individuals. Produced via immunoSEQ multiplex PCR; TCRdb's table is partial and in-frame only. The sample comprises just over 2,000,000 clones, 90% to 95% of which are singletons, and 0.13% rests with the top ten. The source material was naive CD4+ T cells sorted from blood. The receptors shown here come from a man aged 18 to 30 in good health. CDR3s include the opening cysteine and the closing phenylalanine or tryptophan. The D gene is left open where the match is weak. Where a row states a size, it is once, few, many or the class of an expanded clone; other rows omit it.

abundance: -; d_gene: -; v_gene: TRBV28; j_gene: TRBJ2-3; CDR3nt: TGTGCCAGCACCAGTGTGAAGGGGAACACGCAGTATTTT; CDR3aa: CASTSVKGNTQYF
abundance: -; d_gene: -; v_gene: TRBV28; j_gene: TRBJ2-7; CDR3nt: TGTGCCAGCAGTTTTAGGGCAGGGATGGTTAAGTTATCCTACGAGCAGTACTTC; CDR3aa: CASSFRAGMVKLSYEQYF
abundance: -; d_gene: -; v_gene: TRBV11-2; j_gene: TRBJ2-7; CDR3nt: TGTGCCAGCAGCTTAGATCCCCCTTCGTCCAGCGCCCACCGCGAGCAGTACTTC; CDR3aa: CASSLDPPSSSAHREQYF
abundance: -; d_gene: -; v_gene: TRBV6-6; j_gene: TRBJ2-7; CDR3nt: TGTGCCAGCAGTTACTCGGCCCCCGGGAAATCCTACGAGCAGTACTTC; CDR3aa: CASSYSAPGKSYEQYF
abundance: -; d_gene: TRBD2; v_gene: TRBV6-1; j_gene: TRBJ2-2; CDR3nt: TGTGCCAGCAATGGCGGGAGGGCGAACACCGGGGAGCTGTTTTTT; CDR3aa: CASNGGRANTGELFF
abundance: -; d_gene: TRBD1; v_gene: TRBV2; j_gene: TRBJ2-7; CDR3nt: TGTGCCAGCATCCAACCCAGACAGGGGGTCTACGAGCAGTACTTC; CDR3aa: CASIQPRQGVYEQYF
abundance: -; d_gene: -; v_gene: TRBV7-3; j_gene: TRBJ2-1; CDR3nt: TGTGCCAGCAGCTTTCGGGGGAGCTCCTACAATGAGCAGTTCTTC; CDR3aa: CASSFRGSSYNEQFF
abundance: -; d_gene: TRBD1; v_gene: TRBV15; j_gene: TRBJ2-7; CDR3nt: TGTGCCACCACCTTAGACAGGGGGAGCTACGAGCAGTACTTC; CDR3aa: CATTLDRGSYEQYF
abundance: -; d_gene: TRBD1; v_gene: TRBV9; j_gene: TRBJ2-7; CDR3nt: TGTGCCAGCAGCGCTTCGACAGGGACCTCTTACGAGCAGTACTTC; CDR3aa: CASSASTGTSYEQYF
abundance: -; d_gene: TRBD2; v_gene: TRBV9; j_gene: TRBJ2-7; CDR3nt: TGTGCCAGCAGCGAGTGGGGGAGGGCCAGCTCGAGCTCCTACGAGCAGTACTTC; CDR3aa: CASSEWGRASSSSYEQYF
abundance: -; d_gene: -; v_gene: TRBV5-6; j_gene: TRBJ1-1; CDR3nt: TGTGCCAGCAGCCCAGGGACTATGAACACTGAAGCTTTCTTT; CDR3aa: CASSPGTMNTEAFF
abundance: -; d_gene: -; v_gene: TRBV6-5; j_gene: TRBJ2-5; CDR3nt: TGTGCCAGCAGTTACAAGGGGGAGACCCAGTACTTC; CDR3aa: CASSYKGETQYF
abundance: -; d_gene: -; v_gene: TRBV18; j_gene: TRBJ2-5; CDR3nt: TGTGCCAGCTCCCCACGGGCCCAAGAGACCCAGTACTTC; CDR3aa: CASSPRAQETQYF
abundance: -; d_gene: -; v_gene: TRBV2; j_gene: TRBJ2-1; CDR3nt: TGTGCCAGCAGTGCGACCGAAAATCGAGGCAATGAGCAGTTCTTC; CDR3aa: CASSATENRGNEQFF
abundance: once; d_gene: -; v_gene: TRBV10-3; j_gene: TRBJ1-1; CDR3nt: TGTGCCATCATGGGTTCAGGGGTTGAAGCTTTCTTT; CDR3aa: CAIMGSGVEAFF
abundance: -; d_gene: TRBD1; v_gene: TRBV5-1; j_gene: TRBJ1-6; CDR3nt: TGCGCCAGCAGCTTGGGGGGACAGAATAATTCACCCCTCCACTTT; CDR3aa: CASSLGGQNNSPLHF
abundance: -; d_gene: -; v_gene: TRBV5-1; j_gene: TRBJ2-5; CDR3nt: TGCGCCAGCAGCCCTCAAGGTGAGACCCAGTACTTC; CDR3aa: CASSPQGETQYF
abundance: -; d_gene: -; v_gene: TRBV6-5; j_gene: TRBJ2-3; CDR3nt: TGTGCCAGCAGTTACTCGAGGGTTCGGCCGCCGTATTTT; CDR3aa: CASSYSRVRPPYF
abundance: -; d_gene: -; v_gene: TRBV6-1; j_gene: TRBJ1-5; CDR3nt: TGTGCCAGCAGTGAATGGGCTGGGAGCAATCAGCCCCAGCATTTT; CDR3aa: CASSEWAGSNQPQHF
abundance: -; d_gene: -; v_gene: TRBV28; j_gene: TRBJ1-1; CDR3nt: TGTGCCAGCATGGAAGGGATGGTAAACACTGAAGCTTTCTTT; CDR3aa: CASMEGMVNTEAFF
abundance: -; d_gene: TRBD1; v_gene: TRBV5-1; j_gene: TRBJ1-3; CDR3nt: TGCGCCAGCAGCCTGGGACAGGACGGAAACACCATATATTTT; CDR3aa: CASSLGQDGNTIYF
abundance: -; d_gene: -; v_gene: TRBV20-1; j_gene: TRBJ2-7; CDR3nt: TGCAGTACCGGGACATCCTACGAGCAGTACTTC; CDR3aa: CSTGTSYEQYF
abundance: -; d_gene: TRBD2; v_gene: TRBV4-3; j_gene: TRBJ2-7; CDR3nt: TGCGCCAGCAGCCAAGACCACTGGCGGGAGAGTCCTAGGTACTTC; CDR3aa: CASSQDHWRESPRYF
abundance: -; d_gene: -; v_gene: TRBV28; j_gene: TRBJ1-2; CDR3nt: TGTGCCAGCAGTTTAAGCCAGGGATTATACCCATACACCTTC; CDR3aa: CASSLSQGLYPYTF
abundance: -; d_gene: TRBD1; v_gene: TRBV19; j_gene: TRBJ1-4; CDR3nt: TGTGCCAGTAGTTCCCCGGGACAGGGGAATGAAAAACTGTTTTTT; CDR3aa: CASSSPGQGNEKLFF
abundance: -; d_gene: -; v_gene: TRBV28; j_gene: TRBJ1-5; CDR3nt: TGTGCCAGCAGTACGCCCCAAGGGGGAAATCAGCCCCAGCATTTT; CDR3aa: CASSTPQGGNQPQHF
abundance: -; d_gene: TRBD2; v_gene: TRBV7-2; j_gene: TRBJ2-3; CDR3nt: TGTGCCAGCAGCTCTGGTAGCGGGAAAAGCACAGATACGCAGTATTTT; CDR3aa: CASSSGSGKSTDTQYF
abundance: -; d_gene: -; v_gene: TRBV7-6; j_gene: TRBJ1-6; CDR3nt: TGTGCCAGCAGCCCCCTGGGGCAGAGCCAATCACCCCTCCACTTT; CDR3aa: CASSPLGQSQSPLHF
abundance: -; d_gene: TRBD1; v_gene: TRBV6-1; j_gene: TRBJ2-7; CDR3nt: TGTGCCAGCAGTGAAATCGCGACAGGGACATCCTACGAGCAGTACTTC; CDR3aa: CASSEIATGTSYEQYF
abundance: -; d_gene: -; v_gene: TRBV4-3; j_gene: TRBJ1-5; CDR3nt: TGCGCCAGCAGCCAAGAAGCAGCCGCGAATCAGCCCCAGCATTTT; CDR3aa: CASSQEAAANQPQHF
abundance: -; d_gene: -; v_gene: TRBV30; j_gene: TRBJ1-2; CDR3nt: TGTGCCTGGAGATACGATAACTATGGCTACACCTTC; CDR3aa: CAWRYDNYGYTF
abundance: -; d_gene: TRBD2; v_gene: TRBV28; j_gene: TRBJ2-7; CDR3nt: TGTGCCAGCAGTGGGACTAGCGGCTCCTACGAGCAGTACTTC; CDR3aa: CASSGTSGSYEQYF
abundance: -; d_gene: TRBD1; v_gene: TRBV7-8; j_gene: TRBJ2-3; CDR3nt: TGTGCCAGCAGCTTAGCGGTTGGACAGGGGCTTCTAACAGATACGCAGTATTTT; CDR3aa: CASSLAVGQGLLTDTQYF